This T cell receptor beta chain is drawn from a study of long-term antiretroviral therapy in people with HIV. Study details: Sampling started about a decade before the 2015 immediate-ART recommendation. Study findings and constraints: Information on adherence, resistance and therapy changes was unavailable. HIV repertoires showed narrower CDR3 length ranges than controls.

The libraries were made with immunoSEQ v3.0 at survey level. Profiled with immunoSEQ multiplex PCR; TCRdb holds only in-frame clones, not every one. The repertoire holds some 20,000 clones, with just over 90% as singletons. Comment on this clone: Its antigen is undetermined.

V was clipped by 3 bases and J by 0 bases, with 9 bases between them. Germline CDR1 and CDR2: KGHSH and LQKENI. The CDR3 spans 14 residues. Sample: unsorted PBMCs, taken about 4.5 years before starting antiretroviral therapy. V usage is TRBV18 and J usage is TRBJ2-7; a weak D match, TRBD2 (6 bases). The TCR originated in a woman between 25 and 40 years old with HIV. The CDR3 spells CASSPRGSSYEQYF. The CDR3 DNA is TGTGCCAGCTCACCGCGGGGCAGCTCCTACGAGCAGTACTTC.